Listed below are T cell receptor beta chains from one sample, sequenced in a study of regulatory dendritic cells for organ transplantation. Clones were sequenced by immunoSEQ multiplex PCR, and TCRdb holds only the in-frame ones, with some missing. The sample has about 30,000 clones; roughly 79% are singletons. The sample taken for sequencing was memory CD4+ T cells from blood. These receptors were taken from a human donor in good health. The CDR3 runs from the conserved cysteine through the conserved F or W. The D gene is left open where the match is weak. Size is stated for part of the rows, as once, few or many counts, or as a class when the clone is expanded.

>NA|NA|TRBJ1-1|TRBV14
TGTGCCAGCAGCCAAGTGAACCGAGGAGCTTTCTTT
CASSQVNRGAFF
>NA|once|TRBJ2-7|TRBV30
TGTGCCTGGCGAGGACCCGGATCGAGGTCCCTCGGGTCGCAGTACTTC
CAWRGPGSRSLGSQYF
>TRBD2|NA|TRBJ2-3|TRBV6-5
TGTGCCAGCAGTTATGGACTAGCGGGAAGCACAGATACGCAGTATTTT
CASSYGLAGSTDTQYF
>TRBD1|NA|TRBJ1-1|TRBV10-3
TGTGCCATCAGTGATGGGACAGGAGAAGAAGCTTTCTTT
CAISDGTGEEAFF
>TRBD1|NA|TRBJ1-2|TRBV4-2
TGTGCCAGCAGCCAAGAGCCCGGGACAGGGATTCTCTACACCTTC
CASSQEPGTGILYTF
>NA|NA|TRBJ1-2|TRBV11-2
TGTGCCAGCAGCCCTACGGGGGGAGAGGAGTATGGCTACACCTTC
CASSPTGGEEYGYTF
>TRBD1|NA|TRBJ1-4|TRBV19
TGTGCCAGTAAGGGGGCGGCAACTAATGAAAAACTGTTTTTT
CASKGAATNEKLFF
>NA|NA|TRBJ2-7|TRBV2
TGTGCCAGCAGTGAAAGTAGGGCGGGCGAGCAGTACTTC
CASSESRAGEQYF
>NA|NA|TRBJ1-1|TRBV27
TGTGCCAGCAGGAGGGGTAGAAGGGTGATGAACACTGAAGCTTTCTTT
CASRRGRRVMNTEAFF
>TRBD2|once|TRBJ2-1|TRBV19
TGTGCCAGTAGCGTACTAGCGGGGGGGCCAAGGGAGCAGTTCTTC
CASSVLAGGPREQFF
>NA|NA|TRBJ1-5|TRBV21-1
TGTGCCAGCAGCAAATGGAAGGTAAGGGAAAGCAATCAGCCCCAGCATTTT
CASSKWKVRESNQPQHF
>NA|NA|TRBJ2-7|TRBV28
TGTGCCAGCAGCTACGTGACAGCTTACGAGCAGTACTTC
CASSYVTAYEQYF
>TRBD1|NA|TRBJ1-6|TRBV27
TGTGCCAGCAGCTTTCAGGGGGCCCCCCTCCACTTT
CASSFQGAPLHF
>NA|NA|TRBJ2-7|TRBV11-2
TGTGCCAGCAGCTTAGTTTGGGCGAGCTCCTACGAGCAGTACTTC
CASSLVWASSYEQYF
>NA|NA|TRBJ2-4|TRBV21-1
TGTGCCAGCAGCACCACACCCAAAAACATTCAGTACTTC
CASSTTPKNIQYF
>TRBD2|once|TRBJ2-1|TRBV6-5
TGTGCCAGCAGTTATATAGCGGGGGGCTCGAAGCAGTTCTTC
CASSYIAGGSKQFF
>TRBD1|few|TRBJ1-2|TRBV7-8
TGTGCCAGCAGCGCCGCGGGACAGCTCTATGGCTACACCTTC
CASSAAGQLYGYTF
>NA|once|TRBJ1-1|TRBV10-3
TGTGCCACCAGCCCGGCGGGTACGAACACTGAAGCTTTCTTT
CATSPAGTNTEAFF
>NA|NA|TRBJ1-2|TRBV28
TGTGCCAGCAGTTCGGGACTGACTAACTATGGCTACACCTTC
CASSSGLTNYGYTF
>NA|NA|TRBJ1-2|TRBV19
TGTGCCAGTAGTATGGTCCATCAGGGAGGGAAGAACTATGGCTACACCTTC
CASSMVHQGGKNYGYTF
>TRBD2|NA|TRBJ2-3|TRBV7-7
TGTGCTAGCAGCTTAGGGGTGACTAGCGGGGGACGCACAGATACGCAGTATTTT
CASSLGVTSGGRTDTQYF
>TRBD2|NA|TRBJ2-7|TRBV27
TGTGCCAGCAGTTTATTTTTGGGAGGGGAGCAGTACTTC
CASSLFLGGEQYF
>NA|NA|TRBJ1-2|TRBV6-1
TGTGCCAGCAGTGGGGGGGGCTATGGCTACACCTTC
CASSGGGYGYTF
>NA|NA|TRBJ2-3|TRBV10-3
TGTGCCATCAGTGACGGCGGGATTAAGACAGATACGCAGTATTTT
CAISDGGIKTDTQYF
>TRBD2|NA|TRBJ2-5|TRBV4-1
TGCGCCAGCAGCCAAGAATTCAGGGCTAGCGGGAGTCGCAGGGAGACCCAGTACTTC
CASSQEFRASGSRRETQYF
>TRBD1|NA|TRBJ1-2|TRBV7-2
TGTGCCAGCAGCCCCCGGGACAGCTATGGCTACACCTTC
CASSPRDSYGYTF